The 4 T cell receptor beta chains listed next were all sequenced from one sample in a study of shared clonotypes between healthy human individuals. The table came from immunoSEQ multiplex PCR; TCRdb's copy has only in-frame clones and leaves some out. Of about 690,000 clones in the sample, 90% were seen once. The specimen sequenced was memory CD8+ T cells from PBMCs. Subset defined: CD45RO+ cells pooled with CCR7-negative TemRA cells. The source is a man aged 18 to 30 in good health. Some clones in this sample may be carry-over from other donors' samples.

In regard to this clone: A much larger clone differs from this one at a single base, so this may be a read error. The chain has TRBV10-2 and TRBJ2-7; the match to TRBD2 covers 7 bases. From germline, CDR1 is WSHSY and CDR2 SAAADI. The CDR3 covers 13 residues. The V gene end was trimmed by 5 bases and the J gene end by 2 bases; junction bases not matched to a gene: 3. The DNA for the CDR3 is TGCGCCAGCAGTACTGGGACTACCTACGAGCAGTACTTC. The encoded protein is CASSTGTTYEQYF.

The chain recombines TRBV12-5 with TRBJ1-1, with D unclear. V lost 7 bases and J 0 bases, leaving 18 bases between the germline ends. This CDR3 spans 16 amino acids. Per germline, CDR1 LGHNT and CDR2 FRNRAP. CDR3 loop: CASAPEGLNLNTEAFF. CDR3 sequence (DNA): TGTGCTAGTGCCCCGGAGGGCCTCAATCTGAACACTGAAGCTTTCTTT.

This sequence joins TRBV7-9 and TRBJ2-1; no clear D. Germline assignment: CDR1 SEHNR and CDR2 FQNEAQ (reference sequence). The CDR3 contains 15 residues. V shed 4 bases and J shed 6 bases, with 16 bases lying between them. The CDR3 sequence is CASSSWTNEPNEQFF. DNA for the CDR3: TGTGCCAGCAGCTCCTGGACGAATGAACCCAATGAGCAGTTCTTC.

The rearrangement uses TRBV9 and TRBJ2-6; 8 nucleotides match TRBD1. The CDR3 runs to 19 residues. Trimming removed 3 bases from V and 0 bases from J; junction bases left unmatched: 11. Germline loops: CDR1 SGDLS, CDR2 YYNGEE. The CDR3 sequence is CASSDTIGTGVSGANVLTF. Written as DNA, the CDR3 is TGTGCCAGCAGCGACACCATCGGGACAGGCGTCTCTGGGGCCAACGTCCTGACTTTC. The full variable domain, with the rest looked up from reference TRBV9 and TRBJ2-6, is DSGVTQTPKHLITATGQRVTLRCSPRSGDLSVYWYQQSLDQGLQFLIQYYNGEERAKGNILERFSAQQFPDLHSELNLSSLELGDSALYFCASSDTIGTGVSGANVLTFGAGSRLTVL.